A single sample gave rise to the 32 T cell receptor beta chains below, sequenced in a study of shared clonotypes between healthy human individuals. The assay was immunoSEQ multiplex PCR, and TCRdb's table has in-frame clones only and misses some. Found here are just over 95,000 clones, approximately 61% of them singletons; the top ten hold more than 40%. Material for sequencing was memory CD8+ T cells sorted from blood. Subset described: CD45RO+ cells pooled with CCR7-negative TemRA cells. Receptors were obtained from a man aged 30-40 years in good health.

With regard to this clone: The junction departs from germline at one end; a sequencing error may be responsible. Other nucleotide sequences in the sample specify the same CDR3. CDR3 sequence: CASTQSALGGYEQFF. CDR3 nucleotide sequence: TGCGCTAGCACTCAGTCGGCACTAGGTGGGTATGAGCAGTTCTTC. V and J are TRBV5-1 and TRBJ2-1; weak D call: TRBD2 (5 bases). The CDR3 extends over 15 amino acids. Per germline, CDR1 SGHRS and CDR2 YFSETQ. Drawing the rest from reference TRBV5-1 and TRBJ2-1, the complete variable domain is KAGVTQTPRYLIKTRGQQVTLSCSPISGHRSVSWYQQTPGQGLQFLFEYFSETQRNKGNFPGRFSGRQFSNSRSEMNVSTLELGDSALYLCASTQSALGGYEQFFGPGTRLTVL.

The J gene is TRBJ2-3, the V gene TRBV6-6, with TRBD1 matching 7 bases. The CDR3 is made up of 15 amino acids. J gave up 1 base and V 5 bases, and 6 bases lay outside the gene matches. Germline V gives CDR1 MNHNY, CDR2 SVGAGI (reference sequence). CDR3 sequence (DNA): TGTGCCAGCAGTCCGAACAGGGGACGCACAGATACGCAGTATTTT. Its translation is CASSPNRGRTDTQYF.

This CDR3 is CASSAGGAGTEAFF. The CDR3 DNA reads TGTGCCAGCAGTGCCGGGGGCGCGGGAACTGAAGCTTTCTTT. The gene calls are TRBV7-9 and TRBJ1-1; D might be TRBD1 (6 bases). CDR1 is SEHNR and CDR2 is FQNEAQ in the germline V gene (reference sequence). The V end was cut by 6 bases, the J end by 5 bases, with 16 bases between. The CDR3 sequence is 14 residues long.

This chain joins TRBV20-1 and TRBJ2-7, with TRBD1 as a possible D gene (6 bases). Trimming left V 7 bases short and J 7 bases short, with 14 bases between. The CDR3 contains 11 residues. Germline V gives CDR1 DFQATT, CDR2 SNEGSKA (reference sequence). The CDR3 DNA sequence: TGCAGTGGCAGGGGAACGCGGGAGCAGTACTTC. Translated: CSGRGTREQYF.

This chain connects TRBV29-1 to TRBJ2-5; D is undetermined. CDR1 and CDR2 from the germline V gene are SQVTM and ANQGSEA. The CDR3 extends over 10 amino acids. The V end was cut by 4 bases, the J end by 4 bases, with 4 bases between. The CDR3 is CSVAGETQYF. The CDR3 DNA sequence: TGCAGCGTTGCGGGAGAGACCCAGTACTTC.

This chain links TRBV29-1 with TRBJ2-7; the D gene is possibly TRBD2 (7 bases). The germline V gene has CDR1 SQVTM and CDR2 ANQGSEA. This CDR3 spans 13 amino acids. Deletions cut 6 bases from V and 3 bases from J, with 15 bases between. The CDR3: CSVGGQGNYEQYF. The DNA of the CDR3 is TGCAGCGTGGGAGGGCAGGGGAACTACGAGCAGTACTTC.

The chain uses TRBV6-5 and TRBJ2-4; the D gene is possibly TRBD1 (6 bases). The V end lost 2 bases, the J end lost 7 bases, and 15 bases lay between the germline ends. The CDR3 spans 15 residues. Per germline, CDR1 MNHEY and CDR2 SVGAGI. The CDR3 sequence: CASSYIQAGENIQYF. DNA of the CDR3: TGTGCCAGCAGTTACATTCAGGCAGGGGAGAACATTCAGTACTTC.

As concerns this clone: At the DNA level, this CDR3 is encoded by other sequences in the same sample as well. V and J are TRBV7-6 and TRBJ2-7; TRBD2 might be the D (5 bases). Germline V gene lookup returns CDR1 SGHVS and CDR2 FNYEAQ. CDR3 length: 15 amino acids. Trimming cost V 1 base and J 7 bases, with 17 bases left between them. CDR3 nucleotide sequence: TGTGCCAGCAGCTTAGGGCACGGGATCCAAGGGGAGCAGTACTTC. This sequence encodes CASSLGHGIQGEQYF.

The table lists this clone with a few counts. The chain carries TRBV7-2 and TRBJ2-5; possibly TRBD2 for D (5 bases). The V gene's germline CDR1 is SGHTA and CDR2 FQGNSA. V lost 4 bases to trimming and J lost 2 bases, with 23 bases between them. This CDR3 has 18 amino acids. The CDR3 region is CASSYSPGTLTGQETQYF. CDR3 bases: TGTGCCAGCAGCTATTCTCCGGGAACTCTCACTGGGCAAGAGACCCAGTACTTC.

J is TRBJ1-2 and V is TRBV19, with D tentatively TRBD1 (5 bases). This CDR3 is 19 amino acids long. V was cut by 7 bases and J by 4 bases, with 31 bases left in between. Per the germline V gene, CDR1 is LNHDA and CDR2 is SQIVND (reference sequence). CDR3 loop: CASTSIRRGGIPPRYGYTF. CDR3 sequence (DNA): TGTGCCAGTACCTCAATTCGACGGGGGGGAATCCCTCCTCGCTATGGCTACACCTTC.

V gene TRBV6-5 combines with J gene TRBJ2-5; D not resolved. This CDR3 has 13 amino acids. The germline CDR1 and CDR2 sequences are MNHEY and SVGAGI. The ends were cut back, 0 bases at V and 2 bases at J, with 4 bases in the middle. CDR3 DNA sequence: TGTGCCAGCAGTTACTCGAGTCAAGAGACCCAGTACTTC. Amino acids: CASSYSSQETQYF.

The chain employs TRBV5-6 and TRBJ1-4; 7 nucleotides match TRBD1. Trimming removed 4 bases from V and 5 bases from J; junction bases left unmatched: 8. Germline CDR1 SGHDT, CDR2 YYEEEE. The CDR3 consists of 15 residues. CDR3 in amino acids: CASSTRQGRNEKLFF. The CDR3 nucleotides read TGTGCCAGCAGCACCAGACAGGGTAGGAATGAAAAACTGTTTTTT.

The J gene is TRBJ2-2, the V gene TRBV7-8, with TRBD2 matching 9 bases. This CDR3 has 17 amino acids. Germline CDR1 is SGHVS and CDR2 is FQNEAQ. The V and J ends lost 2 bases and 1 base, in that order; junction bases with no gene match: 5. This chain's CDR3 is CASSLLSGRKNTGELFF. The CDR3, as DNA: TGTGCCAGCAGCTTACTAAGCGGGAGGAAGAACACCGGGGAGCTGTTTTTT.

This chain joins TRBV7-8 and TRBJ2-7; TRBD1 might be the D (5 bases). The germline gives CDR1 SGHVS, CDR2 FQNEAQ. This CDR3 is built from 13 residues. V was shortened by 5 bases and J by 3 bases, with 11 bases between the two germline ends. CDR3 sequence: CASSHPQGYEQYF. The CDR3 coding sequence is TGTGCCAGCAGCCACCCCCAGGGCTACGAGCAGTACTTC.

A few counts support this clone. At one of its ends the junction is not consistent with the germline gene, which may arise from a read error. The chain employs TRBV7-6 and TRBJ2-7; 12 bases agree with TRBD2. The CDR3 spans 14 residues. CDR1 SGHVS and CDR2 FNYEAQ come from the germline V gene. CDR3 region: CASSLAGGPDEQYF. The CDR3 DNA reads TGTGCCAGCAGCCTAGCGGGAGGGCCAGACGAGCAGTACTTC. The full variable domain, completed using reference TRBV7-6 and TRBJ2-7, is GAGVSQSPRYKVTKRGQDVALRCDPISGHVSLYWYRQALGQGPEFLTYFNYEAQQDKSGLPNDRFSAERPEGSISTLTIQRTEQRDSAMYRCASSLAGGPDEQYFGPGTRLTVT.

This sequence joins TRBV6-5 and TRBJ2-3, with 8 nucleotides matching TRBD2. After removal of 6 bases from V and 3 bases from J, the junction contained 2 bases not matched to a gene. The germline CDR1 and CDR2 sequences are MNHEY and SVGAGI. This CDR3 spans 13 amino acids. CDR3 sequence: CASSPSGTDTQYF. The CDR3 DNA reads as TGTGCCAGCAGCCCTAGCGGGACAGATACGCAGTATTTT.

The chain carries TRBV2 and TRBJ2-5; D is perhaps TRBD1 (6 bases). The tail of the sequence fits TRBJ2-7 better, so the J call may be wrong. CDR3 size: 14 residues. Germline CDR1 and CDR2: SNHLY and FYNNEI. The CDR3 DNA reads TGTGCCAGCACCGTCTGGACAGCCCCGGCCGAGCAGTACTTC. It translates to CASTVWTAPAEQYF.

This clone occurred many times. V gene TRBV6-1 combines with J gene TRBJ2-7; 12 positions match TRBD2. The CDR3 contains 14 residues. Per germline, CDR1 MNHNS and CDR2 SASEGT. Unmatched junction bases numbered 1, after V lost 2 bases and J lost 5 bases. CDR3 bases: TGTGCCAGCAGTGAACTAGCGGGAGGGCACGAGCAGTACTTC. This codes for CASSELAGGHEQYF.

This chain joins TRBV29-1 and TRBJ2-4, with 11 bases matching TRBD2. Germline values: CDR1 SQVTM, CDR2 ANQGSEA. The CDR3 totals 13 residues. The J segment lost 4 bases and the V segment lost 6 bases, leaving 2 bases of the junction unmatched. As DNA, the CDR3 is TGCAGCGTCGGGACTAGCGGTAAAAACATTCAGTACTTC. This translates into CSVGTSGKNIQYF.

This chain joins TRBV7-2 and TRBJ2-7; D call uncertain. Germline V CDR1 and CDR2: SGHTA, FQGNSA. Trimming stripped 5 bases from V and 0 bases from J, with 2 bases between. The CDR3 is 11 amino acids. The chain's CDR3 is CASSHSYEQYF. The CDR3 DNA reads TGTGCCAGCAGCCACTCCTACGAGCAGTACTTC.

In this sample, this clone turned up a few times. The rearrangement links TRBV5-6 to TRBJ2-2; D unclear. Deletions cut 7 bases from V and 6 bases from J, with 13 bases between. The germline CDR1 and CDR2 sequences are SGHDT and YYEEEE. The CDR3 sequence is 13 residues long. CDR3: CASDLRAAGELFF. The CDR3 DNA follows: TGTGCCAGCGACCTCCGGGCCGCCGGGGAGCTGTTTTTT.

The sample holds a few counts of this clone. The chain combines TRBV28 with TRBJ2-7; D is uncertain. CDR1 MDHEN and CDR2 SYDVKM come from the germline V gene. This CDR3 spans 13 amino acids. Trimming shortened V by 4 bases and J by 4 bases, and 11 bases separated the two germline ends. Here the CDR3 DNA reads TGTGCCAGCAGTTCAGGTCAACTATACGAGCAGTACTTC. It translates to CASSSGQLYEQYF.

This chain uses TRBV5-6 with TRBJ2-1; 11 bases line up with TRBD2. The CDR3 loop spans 17 amino acids. The J segment lost 9 bases and the V segment lost 2 bases, leaving 13 bases of the junction unmatched. Germline CDR1 and CDR2: SGHDT and YYEEEE. CDR3 sequence reads: CASSLDLAGGYGGEQFF. The CDR3 DNA is TGTGCCAGCAGCTTAGATCTAGCGGGAGGTTACGGGGGTGAGCAGTTCTTC. Drawing the rest from reference TRBV5-6 and TRBJ2-1, the complete variable domain is DAGVTQSPTHLIKTRGQQVTLRCSPKSGHDTVSWYQQALGQGPQFIFQYYEEEERQRGNFPDRFSGHQFPNYSSELNVNALLLGDSALYLCASSLDLAGGYGGEQFFGPGTRLTVL.

The chain couples TRBV13 to TRBJ2-7; D unclear. With 5 bases removed from V and 1 base from J, the gap between germline ends came to 15 bases. This CDR3 region has 15 residues. The germline CDR1 and CDR2 sequences are PRHDT and FYEKMQ (reference sequence). The CDR3 loop is CASSATLVDSYEQYF. CDR3 coding DNA: TGTGCCAGCAGCGCCACTCTAGTGGATTCCTACGAGCAGTACTTC.

This clone was detected a few times. The chain combines TRBV2 with TRBJ1-1, with D possibly TRBD1 on 6 matching bases. V shed 3 bases and J shed 8 bases, with 19 bases lying between them. Germline assignment: CDR1 SNHLY and CDR2 FYNNEI. The CDR3 spans 15 residues. CDR3 residues: CASSEVEGGRAEAFF. CDR3 sequence (DNA): TGTGCCAGCAGTGAGGTCGAAGGGGGAAGGGCGGAAGCTTTCTTT.

About this clone: Distinct nucleotide sequences in the sample also encode this CDR3. The chain uses TRBV5-5 and TRBJ2-7; no definite D call. CDR1 is SGHKS, CDR2 YYEKEE, per germline (reference sequence). The CDR3 covers 13 residues. Trimming cost V 2 bases and J 0 bases, with 6 bases left between them. CDR3 loop: CASSFGYSYEQYF. The CDR3 region has the DNA TGTGCCAGCAGCTTCGGGTACTCCTACGAGCAGTACTTC. The full variable domain, its missing parts supplied by reference TRBV5-5 and TRBJ2-7, is DAGVTQSPTHLIKTRGQQVTLRCSPISGHKSVSWYQQVLGQGPQFIFQYYEKEERGRGNFPDRFSARQFPNYSSELNVNALLLGDSALYLCASSFGYSYEQYFGPGTRLTVT.

This chain uses TRBV7-9 with TRBJ2-1; 11 bases fit TRBD2. This CDR3 is built from 15 residues. Germline CDR1 reads SEHNR; CDR2 reads FQNEAQ (reference sequence). With 4 bases clipped from V and 8 bases from J, the junction kept 7 bases outside the gene matches. CDR3 sequence (DNA): TGTGCCAGCAGCTCTACTAGCGGGAGCGTCGATGAGCAGTTCTTC. Its translation: CASSSTSGSVDEQFF.

The chain employs TRBV5-6 and TRBJ2-7, with D maybe TRBD2 (5 bases). The V gene lost 2 bases and the J gene lost 4 bases, with 13 bases spanning the gap. The CDR3 consists of 14 residues. Germline CDR1 SGHDT, CDR2 YYEEEE. CDR3 DNA: TGTGCCAGCAGCTTTAGGTCTCGGGGATACGAGCAGTACTTC. Its protein product is CASSFRSRGYEQYF.

As concerns this clone: Its ends do not fully match the called genes, so a read error is possible. The chain joins TRBV14 to TRBJ1-1; the D gene is possibly TRBD1 (5 bases). There are 15 residues in the CDR3. From germline, CDR1 is SGHDN and CDR2 FVKESK. CDR3 in amino acids: CASSQVQGYGTEAFF. The CDR3, as DNA: TGTGCCAGCAGTCAAGTCCAGGGTTATGGCACTGAAGCTTTCTTT.

This clone was seen repeatedly, ten times or more. The chain combines TRBV10-1 with TRBJ2-7; D remains unclear. This CDR3 region has 10 residues. Between the trimmed V and J ends, which lost 8 bases and 3 bases, there was a span of 5 bases. The V gene's germline CDR1 is WNHNN and CDR2 SYGVQD (reference sequence). This CDR3 reads CASDNYEQYF. For the CDR3, the DNA is TGCGCCAGCGATAACTACGAGCAGTACTTC.

This clone turned up a few times. This chain joins TRBV6-7 and TRBJ1-5; 7 nucleotides line up with TRBD1. TRBV6-7 is assigned to the ORF class and has an uncertain function. The CDR3 is 16 amino acids. V lost 2 bases and J lost 0; bases outside the gene matches: 4. The CDR3 protein is CASSYGGTDSNQPQHF. The CDR3 region has the DNA TGTGCCAGCAGTTACGGGGGGACAGATAGCAATCAGCCCCAGCATTTT.

The chain uses TRBV4-1 and TRBJ1-1; D gene uncertain. Germline CDR1 and CDR2: MGHRA and YSYEKL. V was pared by 0 bases and J by 3 bases, with 11 bases between. This CDR3 has 15 amino acids. In DNA, the CDR3 is TGCGCCAGCAGCCAAGAGGGTTCGGGCCACACTGAAGCTTTCTTT. It encodes CASSQEGSGHTEAFF.